This is a list of T cell receptor beta chains from one sample in a study of T-cell reconstitution after alpha-beta-depleted transplantation in children. Each CDR3 protein gets one entry after TCRdb re-called the PCR reads with MiXCR. The sample records roughly 350,000 distinct CDR3 sequences, about a tenth being singletons. Sequencing used PBMCs from the stem cell graft donor, obtained from the stem cell graft. These receptors came from a human donor who donated a stem cell graft to a child with acute lymphoblastic leukemia. Both conserved end residues are part of each CDR3. D genes are given only for firm matches. The size entry is marked missing in some rows and otherwise reads once, few, many or a size class.

V	size	J	D	DNA	CDR3
TRBV9	.	TRBJ2-5	TRBD1	TGTGCCAGCAGCTCCAACCTTATTCGACAGGGACAAGAGACCCAGTACTTC	CASSSNLIRQGQETQYF
TRBV12-3/TRBV12-4	.	TRBJ2-1	TRBD2	TGTGCCAGCAGACGGACTAGCGGGGGGTACAATGAGCAGTTCTTC	CASRRTSGGYNEQFF
TRBV3-1	.	TRBJ2-7	TRBD2	TGTGCCAGCAGCCAAGTAGGCGGGAGCCCCTACGAGCAGTACTTC	CASSQVGGSPYEQYF
TRBV2	few	TRBJ1-1	TRBD1	TGTGCCAGCAGTATACCGGACAGGGGTCCTGAAGCTTTTTTT	CASSIPDRGPEAFF
TRBV7-2	few	TRBJ1-6	TRBD1	TGTGCCAGCAGCTTAGGAAAGACAGGGGCCTATAATTCACCCCTCCACTTT	CASSLGKTGAYNSPLHF
TRBV5-1	.	TRBJ2-2	.	TGCGCCAGCAGCTCGGCCTTGTACACCGGGGAGCTGTTTTTT	CASSSALYTGELFF
TRBV7-9	few	TRBJ2-6	.	TGTGCCAGCAGCCCACACCACTGGGACCTGAGGGCCAACGTCCTGACTTTC	CASSPHHWDLRANVLTF
TRBV30	.	TRBJ2-3	TRBD1	TGTGCCTGGAGGGCGACAGGGACAGATACGCAGTATTTT	CAWRATGTDTQYF
TRBV12-3/TRBV12-4	few	TRBJ1-2	TRBD1	TGTGCCAGCAGTAATCAGGGGGCCAATGGCTACACCTTC	CASSNQGANGYTF
TRBV3-1	few	TRBJ2-3	.	TGTGCCAGCAGCCCCCCACTCGGGGGCACAGATACGCAGTATTTT	CASSPPLGGTDTQYF
TRBV29-1	many	TRBJ2-5	.	TGCAGCGTTGTGACTAGTAGAGAGACCCAGTACTTC	CSVVTSRETQYF
TRBV5-1	many	TRBJ2-1	.	TGCGCCAGCAGACTTCCAGCGTCTAATGAGCAGTTCTTC	CASRLPASNEQFF
TRBV12-3/TRBV12-4	many	TRBJ2-1	.	TGTGCCAGCAGCCCCCCGACTGGCGATGAGCAGTTCTTC	CASSPPTGDEQFF
TRBV18	many	TRBJ2-2	TRBD2	TGTGCCAGCTCACCATCTGCGGGAGAGACCGGGGAGCTGTTTTTT	CASSPSAGETGELFF
TRBV28	few	TRBJ2-2	.	TGTGCCAGCAGTTTGAGAGGGACCCTGGCCGGGGAGCTGTTTTTT	CASSLRGTLAGELFF
TRBV28	few	TRBJ2-5	TRBD2	TGTGCCAGCAGTTTGTTACTAGCGGGAGTGAAAGAGACCCAGTACTTC	CASSLLLAGVKETQYF